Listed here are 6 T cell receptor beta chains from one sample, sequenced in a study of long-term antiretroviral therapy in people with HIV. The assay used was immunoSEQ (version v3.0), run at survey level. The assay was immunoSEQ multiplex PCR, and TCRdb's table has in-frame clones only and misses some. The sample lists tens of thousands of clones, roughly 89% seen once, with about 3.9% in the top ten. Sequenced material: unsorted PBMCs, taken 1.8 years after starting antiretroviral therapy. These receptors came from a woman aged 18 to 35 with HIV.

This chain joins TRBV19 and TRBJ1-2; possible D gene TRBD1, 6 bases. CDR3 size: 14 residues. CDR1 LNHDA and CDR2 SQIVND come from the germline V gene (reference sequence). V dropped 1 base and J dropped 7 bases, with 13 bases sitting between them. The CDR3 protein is CASSIVTGTTGYTF. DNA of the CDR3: TGTGCCAGTAGTATAGTGACAGGTACCACTGGCTACACCTTC.

The CDR3 nucleotides read TGTGCCAGCAGTCCTTTAGCGGGAGCAAACACCGGGGAGCTGTTTTTT. Amino acids: CASSPLAGANTGELFF. The rearrangement links TRBV27 to TRBJ2-2, with 9 bases aligning to TRBD2. From germline, CDR1 is MNHEY and CDR2 SMNVEV (reference sequence). V lost 5 bases and J lost 2; bases outside the gene matches: 6. The CDR3 covers 16 residues.

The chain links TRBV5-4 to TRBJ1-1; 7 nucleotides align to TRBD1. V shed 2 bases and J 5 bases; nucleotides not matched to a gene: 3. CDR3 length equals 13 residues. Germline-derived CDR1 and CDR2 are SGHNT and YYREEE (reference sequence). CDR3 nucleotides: TGTGCCAGCAGCTTCGACAGGGATACTGAAGCTTTCTTT. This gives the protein CASSFDRDTEAFF.

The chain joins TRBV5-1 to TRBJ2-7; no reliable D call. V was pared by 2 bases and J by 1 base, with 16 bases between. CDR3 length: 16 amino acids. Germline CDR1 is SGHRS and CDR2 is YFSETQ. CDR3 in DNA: TGCGCCAGCAGCTTCCCTAAAGGGCCTGCGTCCTACGAGCAGTACTTC. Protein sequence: CASSFPKGPASYEQYF.

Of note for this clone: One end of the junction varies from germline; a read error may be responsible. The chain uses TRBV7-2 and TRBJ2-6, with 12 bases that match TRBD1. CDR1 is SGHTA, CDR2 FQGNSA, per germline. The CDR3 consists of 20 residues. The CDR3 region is CASSLAPPRDRGLGANVLTF. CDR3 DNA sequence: TGTGCCAGCAGCCTAGCCCCCCCCCGGGACAGGGGGCTTGGGGCCAACGTCCTGACTTTC.

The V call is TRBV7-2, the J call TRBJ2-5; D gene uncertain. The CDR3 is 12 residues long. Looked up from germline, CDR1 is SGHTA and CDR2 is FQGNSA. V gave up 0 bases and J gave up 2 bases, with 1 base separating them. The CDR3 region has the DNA TGTGCCAGCAGCTTAGCACAAGAGACCCAGTACTTC. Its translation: CASSLAQETQYF.